This T cell receptor beta chain came from a study of T cell repertoires in cytomegalovirus infection. Study-level points and caveats: HLA-C-restricted CMV-specific TCR beta clonotypes were dominant in the ex vivo response.

TCRdb processed the reads anew with MiXCR; each CDR3 protein has one entry. The data contain about 530,000 distinct CDR3 sequences, roughly 29% of them singletons. CDR1 is SGHAT, CDR2 FQNNGV, per germline. V shed 5 bases and J shed 3 bases, with 10 bases lying between them. The CDR3 sequence is 14 residues long. As to this clonotype: Its antigen is not known.

The TCR comes from a human donor in good health (CMV status not recorded). Some clones in this sample may be carry-over from other donors' samples. The V and J genes are TRBV11-2 and TRBJ2-2; D may correspond to TRBD1 or TRBD2 (5 bases each). Specimen: PBMCs. The chain's CDR3 is CASSPGTDTGELFF. CDR3 DNA: TGTGCCAGCAGCCCGGGGACGGACACCGGGGAGCTGTTTTTT.